Sequencing of this T cell receptor beta chain was carried out in a study of OX40 agonist ivuxolimab in advanced cancers. Study in general: Patients receiving dose escalation had hepatocellular carcinoma, melanoma, renal cell or head and neck cancer. Among those treated, three patients had partial responses, one with hepatocellular carcinoma and two with cutaneous melanoma. Study-wide results and caveats: The study observed clonal expansion of CD4+ and CD8+ blood T cells by week 6 at 0.1 to 3.0 mg/kg. Not determined was the antigen specificity of the expanded peripheral T cells.

A remark on this clone: Its antigen remains unknown.

Data came from immunoSEQ multiplex PCR; TCRdb stores just in-frame clones and leaves some out. The table shows about 70,000 clones, with just under 80% occurring only once. This CDR3 comprises 17 residues. Per the germline V gene, CDR1 is LGHNA and CDR2 is YSLEER. V was clipped by 0 bases and J by 5 bases; unmatched bases: 9. The chain has TRBV4-3 and TRBJ2-2, with 7 nucleotides matching TRBD1. The sequence came from an adult with an advanced solid tumor such as melanoma, head and neck, liver or kidney cancer. Sequencing was performed on CD4+ or CD8+ T cells sorted from blood, taken in a trial of the OX40 agonist ivuxolimab. This CDR3 reads CASSQDLLRGQTGELFF. The CDR3 DNA sequence: TGCGCCAGCAGCCAAGATCTTCTAAGGGGGCAAACCGGGGAGCTGTTTTTT.